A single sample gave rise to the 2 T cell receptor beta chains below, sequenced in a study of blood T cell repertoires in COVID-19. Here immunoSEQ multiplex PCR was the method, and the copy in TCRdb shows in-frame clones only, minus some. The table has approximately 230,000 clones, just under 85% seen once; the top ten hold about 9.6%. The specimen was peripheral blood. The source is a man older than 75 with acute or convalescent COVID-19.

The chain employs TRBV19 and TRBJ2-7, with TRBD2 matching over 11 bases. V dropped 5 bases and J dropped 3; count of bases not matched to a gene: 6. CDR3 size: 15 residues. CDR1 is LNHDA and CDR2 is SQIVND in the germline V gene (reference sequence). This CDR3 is CASSPGLAAGYEQYF. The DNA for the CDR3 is TGTGCCAGTAGTCCGGGACTAGCGGCGGGCTACGAGCAGTACTTC.

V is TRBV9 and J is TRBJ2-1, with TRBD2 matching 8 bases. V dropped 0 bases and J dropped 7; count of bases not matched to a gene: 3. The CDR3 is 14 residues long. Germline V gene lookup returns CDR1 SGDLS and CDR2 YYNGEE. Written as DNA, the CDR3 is TGTGCCAGCAGCGTAGCCGGGACTAGTAATGAGCAGTTCTTC. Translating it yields CASSVAGTSNEQFF. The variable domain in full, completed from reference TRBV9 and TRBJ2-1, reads DSGVTQTPKHLITATGQRVTLRCSPRSGDLSVYWYQQSLDQGLQFLIQYYNGEERAKGNILERFSAQQFPDLHSELNLSSLELGDSALYFCASSVAGTSNEQFFGPGTRLTVL.